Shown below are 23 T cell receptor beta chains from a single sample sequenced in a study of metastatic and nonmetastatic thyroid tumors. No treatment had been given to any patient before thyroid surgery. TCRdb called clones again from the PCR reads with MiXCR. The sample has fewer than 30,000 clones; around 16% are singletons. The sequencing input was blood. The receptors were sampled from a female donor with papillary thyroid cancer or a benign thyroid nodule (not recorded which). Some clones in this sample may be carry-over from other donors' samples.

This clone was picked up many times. In DNA form, the CDR3 reads TGTGCCAGCAGTGAAGCGCTTCCGGGACAGGGCTTCCAAGAGACCCAGTACTTC. This encodes CASSEALPGQGFQETQYF. The chain has TRBV6-1 and TRBJ2-5; TRBD1 matches 9 bases. The CDR3 consists of 18 residues. With 0 bases clipped from V and 1 base from J, the junction kept 9 bases outside the gene matches. Germline CDR1 reads MNHNS; CDR2 reads SASEGT.

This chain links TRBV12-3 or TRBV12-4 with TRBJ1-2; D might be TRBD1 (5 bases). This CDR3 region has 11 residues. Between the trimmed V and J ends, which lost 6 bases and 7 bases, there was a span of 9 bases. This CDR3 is CASSKGTGYTF. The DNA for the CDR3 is TGTGCCAGCAGCAAGGGGACTGGCTACACCTTC.

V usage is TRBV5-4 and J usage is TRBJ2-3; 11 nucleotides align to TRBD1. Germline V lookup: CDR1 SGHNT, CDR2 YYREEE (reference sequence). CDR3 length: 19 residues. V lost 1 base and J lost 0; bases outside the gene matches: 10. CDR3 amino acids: CASSLKGQGGPASTDTQYF. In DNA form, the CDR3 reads TGTGCCAGCAGCTTGAAGGGACAGGGGGGGCCTGCTAGCACAGATACGCAGTATTTT.

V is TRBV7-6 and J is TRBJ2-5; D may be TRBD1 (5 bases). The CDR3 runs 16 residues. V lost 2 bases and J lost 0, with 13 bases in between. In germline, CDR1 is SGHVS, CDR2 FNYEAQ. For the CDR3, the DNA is TGTGCCAGCAGCTTATATGCAGGGTCGAACCAAGAGACCCAGTACTTC. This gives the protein CASSLYAGSNQETQYF.

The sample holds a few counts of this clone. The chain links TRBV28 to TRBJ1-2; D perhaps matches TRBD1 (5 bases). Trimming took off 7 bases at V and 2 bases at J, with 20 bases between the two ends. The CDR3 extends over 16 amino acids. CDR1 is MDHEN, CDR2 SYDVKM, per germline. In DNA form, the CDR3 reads TGTGCCAGCATTTTTGCCGGACACCCAGGCAACTATGGCTACACCTTC. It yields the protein CASIFAGHPGNYGYTF.

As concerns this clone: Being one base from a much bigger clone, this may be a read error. CDR3 in amino acids: CSAAPTGGPSGRYTF. CDR3 in DNA: TGCAGTGCCGCCCCCACAGGGGGCCCTTCGGGGCGCTACACCTTC. The V and J genes are TRBV20-1 and TRBJ1-2; 9 nucleotides match TRBD1. CDR1 and CDR2 from the germline V gene are DFQATT and SNEGSKA (reference sequence). The length of the CDR3 is 15 residues. The junction had 17 bases not matched to a gene; V was cut back by 6 bases and J by 9 bases.

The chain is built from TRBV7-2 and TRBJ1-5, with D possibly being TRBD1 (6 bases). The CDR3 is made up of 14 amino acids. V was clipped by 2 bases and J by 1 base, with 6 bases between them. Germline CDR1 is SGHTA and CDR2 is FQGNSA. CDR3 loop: CASSLQGSNQPQHF. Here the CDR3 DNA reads TGTGCCAGCAGCTTACAGGGGAGCAATCAGCCCCAGCATTTT.

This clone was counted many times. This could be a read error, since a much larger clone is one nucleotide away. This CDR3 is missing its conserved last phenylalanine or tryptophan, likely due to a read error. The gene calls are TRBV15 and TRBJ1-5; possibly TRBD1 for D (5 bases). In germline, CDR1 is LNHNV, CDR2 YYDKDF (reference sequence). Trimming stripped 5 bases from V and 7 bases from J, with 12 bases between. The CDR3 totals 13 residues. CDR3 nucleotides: TGTGCCACCAGCCCTGAGGGACGGCAGCCCCAGCATTCT. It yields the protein CATSPEGRQPQHS.

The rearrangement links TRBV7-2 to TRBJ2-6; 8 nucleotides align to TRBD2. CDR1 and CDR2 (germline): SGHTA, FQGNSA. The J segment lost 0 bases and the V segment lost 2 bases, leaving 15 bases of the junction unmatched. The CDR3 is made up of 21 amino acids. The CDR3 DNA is TGTGCCAGCAGCTTACGGGCCTTCGGACTAGCCGGGCTCTCTGGGGCCAACGTCCTGACTTTC. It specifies CASSLRAFGLAGLSGANVLTF.

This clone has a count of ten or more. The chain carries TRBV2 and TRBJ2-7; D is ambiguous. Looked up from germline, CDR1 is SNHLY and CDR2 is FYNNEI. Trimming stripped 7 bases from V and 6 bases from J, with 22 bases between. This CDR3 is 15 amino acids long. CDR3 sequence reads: CASIKGPNRLAEQYF. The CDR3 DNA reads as TGTGCCAGCATCAAAGGACCGAACCGCCTCGCCGAGCAGTACTTC.

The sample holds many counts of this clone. The CDR3 region has the DNA TGTGCCAGCAGTGGAGGAGAGCAGTTCTTC. Translation: CASSGGEQFF. The chain uses TRBV2 and TRBJ2-1; D unclear. The germline V gene encodes CDR1 SNHLY and CDR2 FYNNEI. The ends were cut back, 4 bases at V and 10 bases at J, with 5 bases in the middle. The CDR3 contains 10 residues. Combining the CDR3 with reference TRBV2 and TRBJ2-1 gives the whole variable domain EPEVTQTPSHQVTQMGQEVILRCVPISNHLYFYWYRQILGQKVEFLVSFYNNEISEKSEIFDDQFSVERPDGSNFTLKIRSTKLEDSAMYFCASSGGEQFFGPGTRLTVL.

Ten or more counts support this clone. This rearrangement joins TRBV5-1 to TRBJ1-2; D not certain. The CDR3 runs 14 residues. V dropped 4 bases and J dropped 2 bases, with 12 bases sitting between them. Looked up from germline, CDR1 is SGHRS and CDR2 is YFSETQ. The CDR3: CASSPSPGNYGYTF. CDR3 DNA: TGCGCCAGCAGCCCCTCGCCAGGAAACTATGGCTACACCTTC.

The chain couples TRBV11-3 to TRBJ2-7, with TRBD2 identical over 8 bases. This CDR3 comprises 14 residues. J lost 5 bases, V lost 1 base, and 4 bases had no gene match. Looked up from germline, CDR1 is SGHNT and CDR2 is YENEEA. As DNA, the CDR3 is TGTGCCAGCAGCTTAGGCGGGAGGACGGACGAGCAGTACTTC. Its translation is CASSLGGRTDEQYF.

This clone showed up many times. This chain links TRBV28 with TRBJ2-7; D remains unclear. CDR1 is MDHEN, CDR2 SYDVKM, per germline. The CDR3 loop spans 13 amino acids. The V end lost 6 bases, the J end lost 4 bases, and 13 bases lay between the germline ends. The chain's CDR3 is CASSLNFGYEQYF. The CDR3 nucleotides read TGTGCCAGCAGCTTAAATTTCGGGTACGAGCAGTACTTC.

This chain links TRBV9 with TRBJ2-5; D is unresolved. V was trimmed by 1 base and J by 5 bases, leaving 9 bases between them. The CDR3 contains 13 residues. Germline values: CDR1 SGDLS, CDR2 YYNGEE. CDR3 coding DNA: TGTGCCAGCAGCGTACAAGTCGGGGAGACCCAGTACTTC. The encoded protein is CASSVQVGETQYF.

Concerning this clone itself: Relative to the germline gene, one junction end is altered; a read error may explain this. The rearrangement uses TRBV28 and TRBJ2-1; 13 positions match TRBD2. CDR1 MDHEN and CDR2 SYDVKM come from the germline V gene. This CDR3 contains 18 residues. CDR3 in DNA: TGTGCCACCAGTGATGTTGGGACTAGCGGGAATCAGCGAAATGAGCAGTTCTTC. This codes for CATSDVGTSGNQRNEQFF.

The CDR3 nucleotides read TGTGCCTGGGGACCCGGGCCCTCGGGGGGGGCCAACGTCCTGACTTTC. Protein sequence: CAWGPGPSGGANVLTF. The rearrangement joins TRBV30 to TRBJ2-6; weak D call: TRBD2 (5 bases). V was trimmed by 5 bases and J by 4 bases, leaving 18 bases between them. The CDR3 loop spans 16 amino acids. Germline V gene lookup returns CDR1 GTSNPN and CDR2 SVGIG (reference sequence).

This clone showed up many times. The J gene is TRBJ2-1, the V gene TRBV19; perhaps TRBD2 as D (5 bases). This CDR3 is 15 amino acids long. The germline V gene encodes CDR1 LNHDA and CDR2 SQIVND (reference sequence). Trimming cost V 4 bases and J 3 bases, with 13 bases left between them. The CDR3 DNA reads TGTGCCAGTAGTAGGCTAGCAGAGCTCTACAATGAGCAGTTCTTC. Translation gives CASSRLAELYNEQFF.

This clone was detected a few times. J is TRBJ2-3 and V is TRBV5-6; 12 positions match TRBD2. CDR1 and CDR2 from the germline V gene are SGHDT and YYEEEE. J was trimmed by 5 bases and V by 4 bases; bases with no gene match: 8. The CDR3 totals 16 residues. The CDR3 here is CASSPSLAGGQDTQYF. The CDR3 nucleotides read TGTGCCAGCAGCCCTTCCCTAGCGGGGGGGCAAGATACGCAGTATTTT. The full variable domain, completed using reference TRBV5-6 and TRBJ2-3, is DAGVTQSPTHLIKTRGQQVTLRCSPKSGHDTVSWYQQALGQGPQFIFQYYEEEERQRGNFPDRFSGHQFPNYSSELNVNALLLGDSALYLCASSPSLAGGQDTQYFGPGTRLTVL.

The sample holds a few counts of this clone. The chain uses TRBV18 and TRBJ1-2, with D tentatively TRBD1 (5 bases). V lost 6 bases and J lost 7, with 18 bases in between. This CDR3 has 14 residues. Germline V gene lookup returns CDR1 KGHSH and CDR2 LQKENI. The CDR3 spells CASSGDPGLGGYTF. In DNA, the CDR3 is TGTGCCAGCTCCGGGGACCCGGGTTTAGGTGGCTACACCTTC.

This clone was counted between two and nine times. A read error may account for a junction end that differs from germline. CDR3 sequence: CASNSPQCANYCYTF. CDR3 nucleotides: TGTGCCAGCAATTCCCCACAGTGCGCCAACTATTGCTACACCTTC. The chain uses TRBV28 and TRBJ1-2; unclear D gene. The V gene's germline CDR1 is MDHEN and CDR2 SYDVKM. This CDR3 is 15 amino acids long.

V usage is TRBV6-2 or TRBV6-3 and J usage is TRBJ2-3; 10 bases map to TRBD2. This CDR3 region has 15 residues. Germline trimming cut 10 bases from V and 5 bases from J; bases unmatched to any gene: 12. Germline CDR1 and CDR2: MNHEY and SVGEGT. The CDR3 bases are TGTGCCACCACCAGGGAACTAGCGGGAATAGATACGCAGTATTTT. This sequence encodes CATTRELAGIDTQYF.

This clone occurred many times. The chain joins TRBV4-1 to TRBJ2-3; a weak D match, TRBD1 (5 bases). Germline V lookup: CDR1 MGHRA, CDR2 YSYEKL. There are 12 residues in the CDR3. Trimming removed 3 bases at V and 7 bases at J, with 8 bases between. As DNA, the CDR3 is TGCGCCAGCAGCCACAGGGAAAATACGCAGTATTTT. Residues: CASSHRENTQYF.